The rows below give T cell receptor beta chains drawn from one sample of a study of OX40 agonist ivuxolimab in advanced cancers. Assay used: immunoSEQ multiplex PCR; TCRdb lists only in-frame clones, some missing. The sample consists of 99,000 or so clones, roughly 94% of them appearing once. The sequences come from CD4+ or CD8+ T cells sorted from blood, collected in a trial of the OX40 agonist ivuxolimab. Source of these receptors: an adult with an advanced solid tumor such as melanoma, head and neck, liver or kidney cancer. CDR3s include the opening cysteine and the closing phenylalanine or tryptophan. D genes are given only for firm matches. Clone sizes are given selectively: once, few, many, or a class where the clone is expanded.

size,J,D,V,DNA,CDR3
-,TRBJ2-1,TRBD2,TRBV5-8,TGTGCCAGCAGCCAGAGGCTAGCGGGGGGATACAATGAGCAGTTCTTC,CASSQRLAGGYNEQFF
-,TRBJ2-1,-,TRBV4-2,TGTGCCAGCAGCCAACGCGTGGAAACCTACAATGAGCAGTTCTTC,CASSQRVETYNEQFF
-,TRBJ2-2,-,TRBV25-1,TGTGCCAGCAGCCAGATAGGGGAGCACGGGGAGCTGTTTTTT,CASSQIGEHGELFF
-,TRBJ2-7,TRBD2,TRBV28,TGTGCCAGCAACAACCTAGCGGGAGGTTCTCCTTACGAGCAGTACTTC,CASNNLAGGSPYEQYF
-,TRBJ1-1,-,TRBV5-1,TGCGCCAGCAGCGTTCAGACGAACACTGAAGCTTTCTTT,CASSVQTNTEAFF
-,TRBJ2-1,-,TRBV7-6,TGTGCCAGCAGCGAAAGGGGGGCTGGCGAGCAGTTCTTC,CASSERGAGEQFF
-,TRBJ2-7,TRBD1,TRBV5-8,TGTGCCAGCAGCGTAATGACAGGGGGGTACGAGCAGTACTTC,CASSVMTGGYEQYF
-,TRBJ1-1,-,TRBV7-2,TGTGCCAGCAGCCTCCGGCAGGGTAGGATCACTGAAGCTTTCTTT,CASSLRQGRITEAFF
once,TRBJ2-1,-,TRBV19,TGTGCCAGTAGTGTTAGGGTATACAATGAGCAGTTCTTC,CASSVRVYNEQFF
once,TRBJ2-5,-,TRBV4-2,TGTGCCAGCAGCCTGTCTTCCCCAGGGTCCCAAGAGACCCAGTACTTC,CASSLSSPGSQETQYF
-,TRBJ1-2,TRBD1,TRBV18,TGTGCCAGCTCATTAGGACAGGGTAACTATGGCTACACCTTC,CASSLGQGNYGYTF
-,TRBJ2-3,TRBD1,TRBV19,TGTGCCAGTAGTGACAGGGACACAGATACGCAGTATTTT,CASSDRDTDTQYF
-,TRBJ2-7,TRBD1,TRBV5-1,TGCGCCAGCAGCGTATCAGGACAGGGGGTTTCCGAGCAGTACTTC,CASSVSGQGVSEQYF
-,TRBJ2-7,-,TRBV4-2,TGTGCCAGCAGCCCGGATAGACCGGGAAGCTACGAGCAGTACTTC,CASSPDRPGSYEQYF
-,TRBJ1-6,TRBD1,TRBV6-5,TGTGCCAGCAGTTACGACAGGGGGGATTGGTCACCCCTCCACTTT,CASSYDRGDWSPLHF
-,TRBJ2-1,TRBD2,TRBV5-5,TGTGCCAGCAGCTTGGGTACTAGCGGGGGGATCTATGAGCAGTTCTTC,CASSLGTSGGIYEQFF
-,TRBJ2-1,TRBD2,TRBV5-1,TGCGCCAGCAGCTTGGGACACTTAGCGGGAGTGGGCAATGAGCAGTTCTTC,CASSLGHLAGVGNEQFF
-,TRBJ1-3,-,TRBV7-9,TGTGCCAGCAGCCCCCGGGGGAATCTTAGACAGGTTGGCGGAAACACCATATATTTT,CASSPRGNLRQVGGNTIYF
-,TRBJ2-1,-,TRBV6-1,TGTGCCAGTAGGAGGGACAGCTCCTACAATGAGCAGTTCTTC,CASRRDSSYNEQFF
-,TRBJ1-6,TRBD1,TRBV4-2,TGTGCCAGCAGTCACCGACAGGGAGAAGGATCACCCCTCCACTTT,CASSHRQGEGSPLHF
-,TRBJ2-1,TRBD1,TRBV28,TGTGCCAGCCTTACAGGGGGCAGTGGCAATGAGCAGTTCTTC,CASLTGGSGNEQFF
-,TRBJ2-5,TRBD2,TRBV20-1,TGCAGTGCCCCGGGGGGAGAGACCCAGTACTTC,CSAPGGETQYF
-,TRBJ2-7,-,TRBV7-9,TGTGCCAGCAGCTTCGGGGGGAAAACAGGGGCGGCTTGGGAGCAGTACTTC,CASSFGGKTGAAWEQYF
-,TRBJ2-1,TRBD2,TRBV5-4,TGTGCCAGCAGCCGAACTAGCGGGACCTACAATGAGCAGTTCTTC,CASSRTSGTYNEQFF
-,TRBJ2-1,TRBD2,TRBV6-5,TGTGCCAGCAGTTACACCAGCGGGAGGGAAGACAATGAGCAGTTCTTC,CASSYTSGREDNEQFF
-,TRBJ2-1,-,TRBV10-3,TGTGCCATCAGTGAAGGAGGATACCCCTACAATGAGCAGTTCTTC,CAISEGGYPYNEQFF